The 28 T cell receptor beta chains reported below all come from one sample, sequenced in a study of human T cells and chemical hapten exposure. Each CDR3 protein is one row after TCRdb ran MiXCR on the RACE reads. Of around 350,000 distinct CDR3 sequences in the sample, approximately 5.8% were seen once. Time point specified: pre-sensitization, week 0. Described treatment: therapeutic diphenylcyclopropenone sensitization with weekly scalp DPC. Specimen: whole blood, collected in connection with sensitization to the hapten diphenylcyclopropenone (DPC). The origin of the receptors is a woman aged 18-29 years with alopecia areata. Some clones in this sample may be carry-over from other donors' samples.

This clonotype has more than one count but fewer than ten. The V gene is TRBV7-2, the J gene TRBJ1-2, with TRBD1 matching 7 bases. Looked up from germline, CDR1 is SGHTA and CDR2 is FQGNSA. With 3 bases clipped from V and 8 bases from J, the junction kept 9 bases outside the gene matches. The CDR3 contains 14 residues. CDR3 in DNA: TGTGCCAGCAGCTTGGTCCAGGGGGTAGAGGGCTACACCTTC. Translation gives CASSLVQGVEGYTF.

There are a few counts of this clonotype. The chain links TRBV14 to TRBJ2-7; D remains ambiguous. Germline CDR1 is SGHDN and CDR2 is FVKESK. CDR3 length equals 13 residues. V dropped 3 bases and J dropped 3 bases, with 9 bases sitting between them. CDR3: CASSQGMSYEQYF. The CDR3 nucleotides read TGTGCCAGCAGCCAGGGAATGAGCTACGAGCAGTACTTC.

CDR3 residues: CASREQISAAIGELFF. In DNA form, the CDR3 reads TGTGCCAGTAGGGAACAGATAAGTGCGGCCATCGGGGAGCTGTTTTTT. The V call is TRBV19, the J call TRBJ2-2; D unclear. The V and J ends lost 6 bases and 7 bases respectively, with 21 bases between them. CDR1 and CDR2 from the germline V gene are LNHDA and SQIVND (reference sequence). This CDR3 has 16 amino acids.

A few counts support this clonotype. This rearrangement joins TRBV20-1 to TRBJ1-2, with D perhaps matching TRBD1 (5 bases). The germline V and J ends were trimmed by 6 bases and 0 bases, with 14 bases remaining between them. CDR3 size: 14 residues. CDR1 and CDR2 (germline): DFQATT, SNEGSKA (reference sequence). CDR3 protein: CSARWGIANYGYTF. In DNA, the CDR3 is TGCAGTGCCCGATGGGGGATAGCTAACTATGGCTACACCTTC.

This clonotype was counted many times. This sequence joins TRBV14 and TRBJ1-1, with unresolved D. Germline assignment: CDR1 SGHDN and CDR2 FVKESK. The CDR3 covers 15 residues. V was shortened by 1 base and J by 4 bases, with 13 bases between the two germline ends. This CDR3 is CASSQVGSGTTEAFF. The CDR3 nucleotides read TGTGCCAGCAGCCAAGTGGGATCGGGAACCACTGAAGCTTTCTTT.

This clonotype appeared a few times. The genes are TRBV9 and TRBJ1-6; perhaps TRBD1 as D (5 bases). The CDR3 runs 15 residues. CDR1 is SGDLS and CDR2 is YYNGEE in the germline V gene. Trimming pared 3 bases from V and 6 bases from J, leaving 13 bases between. DNA of the CDR3: TGTGCCAGCAGCGCGGCCCCAGGGCTTAATTCACCCCTCCACTTT. This gives the protein CASSAAPGLNSPLHF.

Many counts were recorded for this clonotype. This chain links TRBV12-5 with TRBJ1-2; tentatively, D is TRBD1 (5 bases). CDR1 is LGHNT and CDR2 is FRNRAP in the germline V gene. This CDR3 region has 16 residues. V lost 2 bases to trimming and J lost 2 bases, with 15 bases between them. The CDR3 sequence is CASGLTPLGENYGYTF. CDR3 sequence (DNA): TGTGCTAGTGGTTTGACCCCCCTGGGGGAGAACTATGGCTACACCTTC.

V gene TRBV7-2 combines with J gene TRBJ1-4; 8 bases are shared with TRBD1. CDR3 length: 18 residues. The V gene's germline CDR1 is SGHTA and CDR2 FQGNSA. Trimming removed 3 bases from V and 10 bases from J; junction bases left unmatched: 19. The CDR3 region has the DNA TGTGCCAGCAGCTTTCTAGGCCGGGACAGGTTTGGGACTAGAAAACTGTTTTTT. Amino acid sequence: CASSFLGRDRFGTRKLFF.

In its sample, this clonotype was seen a few times. CDR3 region: CASSPRGQGSTDTQYF. The CDR3 DNA reads as TGTGCCAGCAGCCCCAGGGGACAGGGAAGCACAGATACGCAGTATTTT. The chain employs TRBV3-1 and TRBJ2-3, with 9 bases aligning to TRBD1. V lost 4 bases and J lost 0; bases outside the gene matches: 5. This CDR3 contains 16 residues. The germline gives CDR1 LGHDT, CDR2 YNNKEL (reference sequence).

This clonotype has only a few counts. CDR3 loop: CASSITGFRTEAFF. DNA for the CDR3: TGTGCCAGCAGCATTACAGGGTTCCGGACTGAAGCTTTCTTT. The V call is TRBV5-5, the J call TRBJ1-1, with D perhaps TRBD1 (6 bases). Germline V gene data show CDR1 as SGHKS and CDR2 as YYEKEE (reference sequence). Trimming removed 4 bases at V and 5 bases at J, with 15 bases between. CDR3 size: 14 residues. Complete variable domain (other parts from reference TRBV5-5 and TRBJ1-1): DAGVTQSPTHLIKTRGQQVTLRCSPISGHKSVSWYQQVLGQGPQFIFQYYEKEERGRGNFPDRFSARQFPNYSSELNVNALLLGDSALYLCASSITGFRTEAFFGQGTRLTVV.

This clonotype turned up a few times. The chain employs TRBV6-2 or TRBV6-3 and TRBJ1-5; 7 bases align to TRBD1. The junction had 9 bases not matched to a gene; V was cut back by 6 bases and J by 7 bases. Germline CDR1 MNHEY, CDR2 SVGEGT. CDR3 length: 14 residues. CDR3 residues: CASRDRYVGQPQHF. The DNA for the CDR3 is TGTGCCAGCAGGGACAGGTACGTCGGCCAGCCCCAGCATTTT.

This clonotype showed up many times. This sequence joins TRBV21-1 and TRBJ2-3; TRBD1 is the table's D call, not checked against the DNA. TRBV21-1 is a pseudogene. The CDR3 totals 13 residues. CDR3 in DNA: TGTGCCAGCAGCTCCCCCGGGCTAGATACGCAGTATTTT. Protein product: CASSSPGLDTQYF.

This clonotype was recorded a few times. V usage is TRBV15 and J usage is TRBJ1-5; TRBD1 might be the D (5 bases). The length of the CDR3 is 12 residues. Per germline, CDR1 LNHNV and CDR2 YYDKDF (reference sequence). The germline V and J ends were trimmed by 3 bases and 7 bases, with 7 bases remaining between them. For the CDR3, the DNA is TGTGCCACCAGCAGGGGGGAACAGCCCCAGCATTTT. Residues: CATSRGEQPQHF.

This clonotype was observed a handful of times. The rearrangement joins TRBV9 to TRBJ1-1, with TRBD1 matching over 8 bases. CDR3 length: 15 residues. Germline loops: CDR1 SGDLS, CDR2 YYNGEE. J gave up 2 bases and V 3 bases, and 6 bases lay outside the gene matches. The CDR3 sequence: CASSAQTGANTEAFF. The CDR3 DNA reads as TGTGCCAGCAGCGCTCAGACAGGGGCTAACACTGAAGCTTTCTTT. The variable domain in full, completed from reference TRBV9 and TRBJ1-1, reads DSGVTQTPKHLITATGQRVTLRCSPRSGDLSVYWYQQSLDQGLQFLIQYYNGEERAKGNILERFSAQQFPDLHSELNLSSLELGDSALYFCASSAQTGANTEAFFGQGTRLTVV.

This clonotype showed up many times. The genes are TRBV5-1 and TRBJ2-3, with D tentatively TRBD2 (6 bases). Between the trimmed V and J ends, which lost 3 bases and 9 bases, there was a span of 11 bases. The CDR3 length is 12 residues. Germline values: CDR1 SGHRS, CDR2 YFSETQ. The DNA for the CDR3 is TGCGCCAGCAGCTCTGGACTATGGACGCAGTATTTT. It codes for CASSSGLWTQYF.

This clonotype occurred a few times. The chain links TRBV7-8 to TRBJ1-3, with 7 bases matching TRBD1. Germline V CDR1 and CDR2: SGHVS, FQNEAQ. V dropped 5 bases and J dropped 6; count of bases not matched to a gene: 4. The CDR3 is made up of 13 amino acids. CDR3 residues: CASSPGQANTIYF. CDR3 DNA: TGTGCCAGCAGCCCTGGACAGGCAAACACCATATATTTT.

This clonotype was picked up a small number of times. The chain combines TRBV24-1 with TRBJ2-7, with D possibly TRBD1 on 6 matching bases. From germline, CDR1 is KGHDR and CDR2 SFDVKD. CDR3 length equals 15 residues. Trimming cost V 3 bases and J 3 bases, with 14 bases left between them. CDR3 region: CATSDSRGTYYEQYF. DNA for the CDR3: TGTGCCACCAGTGATAGCAGGGGAACCTACTACGAGCAGTACTTC.

The V call is TRBV5-1, the J call TRBJ1-6; no definite D call. The CDR3 runs 14 residues. The V end lost 0 bases, the J end lost 7 bases, and 8 bases lay between the germline ends. Germline V gene sequence: CDR1 SGHRS, CDR2 YFSETQ. This chain's CDR3 is CASSLGAVNSPLHF. CDR3 nucleotides: TGCGCCAGCAGCTTGGGGGCCGTAAATTCACCCCTCCACTTT. The full variable domain, completed using reference TRBV5-1 and TRBJ1-6, is KAGVTQTPRYLIKTRGQQVTLSCSPISGHRSVSWYQQTPGQGLQFLFEYFSETQRNKGNFPGRFSGRQFSNSRSEMNVSTLELGDSALYLCASSLGAVNSPLHFGNGTRLTVT.

This clonotype was detected only a few times. J is TRBJ1-3 and V is TRBV7-8; D not certain. CDR3 length equals 13 residues. Germline V gene data show CDR1 as SGHVS and CDR2 as FQNEAQ. Trimming shortened V by 8 bases and J by 0 bases, and 8 bases separated the two germline ends. In DNA, the CDR3 is TGTGCCAGCCAGCTGAGCTCTGGAAACACCATATATTTT. This gives the protein CASQLSSGNTIYF.

V and J are TRBV12-3 or TRBV12-4 and TRBJ2-5; D gene uncertain. This CDR3 has 14 amino acids. V was shortened by 6 bases and J by 2 bases, with 13 bases between the two germline ends. The CDR3 spells CASSVSGHQETQYF. The CDR3 coding sequence is TGTGCCAGCAGCGTGTCGGGCCATCAAGAGACCCAGTACTTC.

This clonotype was seen at least ten times. The rearrangement links TRBV28 to TRBJ1-2, with 9 bases lining up with TRBD1. The CDR3 covers 13 residues. Trimming at V came to 8 bases and at J to 7 bases, leaving 8 bases not matched to a gene. Germline loops: CDR1 MDHEN, CDR2 SYDVKM. CDR3 in amino acids: CASDGTGYSGYTF. CDR3 bases: TGTGCCAGCGACGGGACAGGGTACTCTGGCTACACCTTC.

This clonotype was counted at least ten times. The V and J genes are TRBV4-2 and TRBJ2-6; unclear D gene. Germline V gene sequence: CDR1 LGHNA, CDR2 YNFKEQ. The CDR3 contains 16 residues. Trimming took 1 base from V and 0 from J, leaving 7 bases between them. The CDR3 here is CASSQGSSSGANVLTF. For the CDR3, the DNA is TGTGCCAGCAGCCAAGGATCTAGCTCTGGGGCCAACGTCCTGACTTTC.

V is TRBV18 and J is TRBJ1-3; TRBD1 is a possible D gene (6 bases). The CDR3 consists of 15 residues. From germline, CDR1 is KGHSH and CDR2 LQKENI. The V gene lost 5 bases and the J gene lost 0 bases, with 11 bases spanning the gap. The CDR3 sequence is CASSADSRSGNTIYF. Written as DNA, the CDR3 is TGTGCCAGCTCAGCGGACAGCCGCTCTGGAAACACCATATATTTT. Full variable domain (outside the CDR3, taken from reference TRBV18 and TRBJ1-3): NAGVMQNPRHLVRRRGQEARLRCSPMKGHSHVYWYRQLPEEGLKFMVYLQKENIIDESGMPKERFSAEFPKEGPSILRIQQVVRGDSAAYFCASSADSRSGNTIYFGEGSWLTVV.

This clonotype was detected only a few times. The chain employs TRBV10-3 and TRBJ2-5; no reliable D call. CDR3 length: 12 residues. Germline CDR1 reads ENHRY; CDR2 reads SYGVKD. With 0 bases removed from V and 5 bases from J, the gap between germline ends came to 4 bases. CDR3 residues: CAISESAETQYF. The CDR3 coding sequence is TGTGCCATCAGTGAGTCCGCGGAGACCCAGTACTTC.

At least ten counts were recorded for this clonotype. The genes are TRBV4-1 and TRBJ2-1, with D possibly TRBD2 on 6 matching bases. Germline CDR1 is MGHRA and CDR2 is YSYEKL. V lost 0 bases, J lost 9 bases, and 12 bases lay in between. There are 14 residues in the CDR3. The CDR3 DNA reads TGCGCCAGCAGCCAAGAGACTAGTTTTGGTGAGCAGTTCTTC. Residues: CASSQETSFGEQFF.

This clonotype was recorded many times. The V call is TRBV6-6, the J call TRBJ2-3; either TRBD1 or TRBD2 may fit D (5 bases each). V was clipped by 3 bases and J by 2 bases, with 12 bases between them. Germline CDR1 reads MNHNY; CDR2 reads SVGAGI (reference sequence). The CDR3 loop spans 15 amino acids. The CDR3 protein is CASSYEGPDTDTQYF. In DNA, the CDR3 is TGTGCCAGCAGTTATGAGGGGCCCGACACAGATACGCAGTATTTT.

This clonotype was seen a few times. The chain joins TRBV4-3 to TRBJ2-5; no clear D. The CDR3 is made up of 15 amino acids. The V and J ends lost 0 bases and 4 bases respectively, with 12 bases between them. Germline CDR1 and CDR2: LGHNA and YSLEER. CDR3 nucleotides: TGCGCCAGCAGCCAAGATCGATATGGAGTAGAGACCCAGTACTTC. Translated: CASSQDRYGVETQYF.

This clonotype occurred many times. The genes are TRBV6-5 and TRBJ1-1; D gene ambiguous. The V gene lost 3 bases and the J gene lost 0 bases, with 5 bases spanning the gap. Germline V gives CDR1 MNHEY, CDR2 SVGAGI. CDR3 length: 13 amino acids. This CDR3 reads CASSYVLNTEAFF. CDR3 bases: TGTGCCAGCAGTTATGTGCTGAACACTGAAGCTTTCTTT.